This TCR beta chain was recovered during a study of T cell repertoires in cytomegalovirus infection. On the study more broadly: The public TCR beta signatures pointed to both CMV infection and matching HLA type.

Study results and limitations: In two of eight donors, the top clonotype was HLA-C-restricted CMV-specific. Summed frequency of public TCR beta families distinguished CMV carriers with the relevant HLA.

The CDR3 runs to 18 residues. Germline V gene data show CDR1 as SGHVS and CDR2 as FQNEAQ. Trimming took 3 bases from V and 0 from J, leaving 18 bases between them. To note about this clonotype: Its specificity is not known.

TCRdb ran MiXCR on the reads and lists one entry per CDR3 protein. The repertoire consists of fewer than 550,000 distinct CDR3 sequences, with approximately 30% occurring once and the leading ten covering roughly 15%. The clonotype comes from a human donor in good health (CMV status not recorded). Some clones in this sample may be carry-over from other donors' samples. The V gene is TRBV7-8, the J gene TRBJ2-1; a possible D gene is TRBD1 (7 bases). The sequenced sample consisted of PBMCs. CDR3: CASSFPGIQGGSYNEQFF. The DNA for the CDR3 is TGTGCCAGCAGCTTTCCCGGCATCCAGGGGGGCTCCTACAATGAGCAGTTCTTC.